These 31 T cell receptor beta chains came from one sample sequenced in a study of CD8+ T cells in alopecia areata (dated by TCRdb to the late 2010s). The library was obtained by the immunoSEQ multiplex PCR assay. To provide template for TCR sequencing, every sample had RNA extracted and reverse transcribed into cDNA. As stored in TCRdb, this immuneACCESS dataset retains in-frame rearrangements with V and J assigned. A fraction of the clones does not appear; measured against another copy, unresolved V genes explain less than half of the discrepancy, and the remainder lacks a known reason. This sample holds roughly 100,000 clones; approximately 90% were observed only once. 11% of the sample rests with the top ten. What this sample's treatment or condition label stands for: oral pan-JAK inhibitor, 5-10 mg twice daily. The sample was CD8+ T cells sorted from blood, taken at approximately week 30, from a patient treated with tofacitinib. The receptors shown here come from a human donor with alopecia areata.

The CDR3 DNA sequence: TGCGCCAGCAGTGACGGGTCACTCACAGATACGCAGTATTTT. Protein sequence: CASSDGSLTDTQYF. The V and J genes are TRBV10-1 and TRBJ2-3; D is ambiguous. V was trimmed by 3 bases and J by 2 bases, leaving 9 bases between them. Germline loops: CDR1 WNHNN, CDR2 SYGVQD (reference sequence). The CDR3 runs 14 residues.

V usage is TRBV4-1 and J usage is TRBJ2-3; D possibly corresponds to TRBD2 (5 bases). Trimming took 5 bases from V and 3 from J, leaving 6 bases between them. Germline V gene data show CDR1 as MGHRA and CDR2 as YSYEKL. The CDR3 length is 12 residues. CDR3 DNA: TGCGCCAGCAGCGGGAGTACAGATACGCAGTATTTT. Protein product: CASSGSTDTQYF.

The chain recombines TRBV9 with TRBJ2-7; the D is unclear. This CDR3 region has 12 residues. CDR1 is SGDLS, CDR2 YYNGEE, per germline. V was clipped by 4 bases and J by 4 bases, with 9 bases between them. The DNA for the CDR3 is TGTGCCAGCAGCAGCACCAATTACGAGCAGTACTTC. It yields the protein CASSSTNYEQYF.

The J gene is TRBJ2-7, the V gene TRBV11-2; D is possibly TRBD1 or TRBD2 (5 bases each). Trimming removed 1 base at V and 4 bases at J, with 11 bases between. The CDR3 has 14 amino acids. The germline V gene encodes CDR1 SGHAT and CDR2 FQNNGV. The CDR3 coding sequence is TGTGCCAGCAGCTTAGGGCAGGGAGATTACGAGCAGTACTTC. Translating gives CASSLGQGDYEQYF.

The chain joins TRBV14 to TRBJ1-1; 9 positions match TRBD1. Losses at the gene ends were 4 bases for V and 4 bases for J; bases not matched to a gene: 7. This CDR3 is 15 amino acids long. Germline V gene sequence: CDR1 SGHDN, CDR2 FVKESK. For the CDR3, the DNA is TGTGCCAGCAGCCCCGGGACAGGGTTGGGCACTGAAGCTTTCTTT. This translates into CASSPGTGLGTEAFF.

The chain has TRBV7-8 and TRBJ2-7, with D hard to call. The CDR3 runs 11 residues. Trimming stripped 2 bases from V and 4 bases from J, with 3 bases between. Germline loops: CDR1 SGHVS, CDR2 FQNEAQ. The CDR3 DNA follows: TGTGCCAGCAGCTTAACGTACGAGCAGTACTTC. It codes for CASSLTYEQYF.

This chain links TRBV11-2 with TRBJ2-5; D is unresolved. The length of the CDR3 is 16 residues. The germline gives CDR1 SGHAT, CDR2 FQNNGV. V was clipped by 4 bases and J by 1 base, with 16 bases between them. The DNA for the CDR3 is TGTGCCAGCAGCTCCCGATGGGTGGACGGCCAAGAGACCCAGTACTTC. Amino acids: CASSSRWVDGQETQYF.

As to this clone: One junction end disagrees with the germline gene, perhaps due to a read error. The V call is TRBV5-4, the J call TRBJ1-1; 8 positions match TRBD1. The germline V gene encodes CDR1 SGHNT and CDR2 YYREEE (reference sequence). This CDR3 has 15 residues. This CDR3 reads CASSENPGTGRRGGF. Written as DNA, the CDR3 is TGTGCCAGCAGCGAAAATCCCGGGACAGGACGGCGGGGTGGCTTT.

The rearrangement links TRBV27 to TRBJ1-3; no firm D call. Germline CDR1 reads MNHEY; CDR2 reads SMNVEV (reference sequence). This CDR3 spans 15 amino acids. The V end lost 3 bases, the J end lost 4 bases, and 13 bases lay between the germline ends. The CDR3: CASSLSAGGGNTIYF. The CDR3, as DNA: TGTGCCAGCAGTTTGAGTGCAGGAGGAGGAAACACCATATATTTT.

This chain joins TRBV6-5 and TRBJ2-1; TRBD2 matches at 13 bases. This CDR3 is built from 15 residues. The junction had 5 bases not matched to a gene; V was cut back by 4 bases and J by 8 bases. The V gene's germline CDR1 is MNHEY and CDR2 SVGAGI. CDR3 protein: CASSWGGLAGYEQFF. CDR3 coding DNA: TGTGCCAGCAGTTGGGGGGGACTAGCGGGGTATGAGCAGTTCTTC.

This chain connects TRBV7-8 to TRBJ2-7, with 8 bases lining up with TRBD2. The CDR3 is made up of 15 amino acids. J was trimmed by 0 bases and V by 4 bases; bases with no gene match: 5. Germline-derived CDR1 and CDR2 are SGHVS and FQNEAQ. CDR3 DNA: TGTGCCAGCAGCTACGAGCGGGGGCCCTCCTACGAGCAGTACTTC. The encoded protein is CASSYERGPSYEQYF.

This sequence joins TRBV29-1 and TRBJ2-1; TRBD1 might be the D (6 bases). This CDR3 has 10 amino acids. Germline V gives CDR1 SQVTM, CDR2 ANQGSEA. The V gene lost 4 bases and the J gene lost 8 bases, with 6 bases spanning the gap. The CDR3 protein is CSVAGDEQFF. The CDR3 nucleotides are TGCAGCGTTGCAGGGGATGAGCAGTTCTTC.

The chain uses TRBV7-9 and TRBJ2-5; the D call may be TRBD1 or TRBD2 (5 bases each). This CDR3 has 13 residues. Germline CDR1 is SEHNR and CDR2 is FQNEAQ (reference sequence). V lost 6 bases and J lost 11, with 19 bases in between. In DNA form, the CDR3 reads TGTGCCAGCAGTAGAGGGACCCGACCAGGGCAGTACTTC. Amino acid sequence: CASSRGTRPGQYF.

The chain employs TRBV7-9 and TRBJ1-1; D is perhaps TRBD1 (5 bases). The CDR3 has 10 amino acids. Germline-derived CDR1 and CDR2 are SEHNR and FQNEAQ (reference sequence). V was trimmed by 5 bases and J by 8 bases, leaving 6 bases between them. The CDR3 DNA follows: TGTGCCAGCAGCGACAGAGAAGCTTTCTTT. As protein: CASSDREAFF.

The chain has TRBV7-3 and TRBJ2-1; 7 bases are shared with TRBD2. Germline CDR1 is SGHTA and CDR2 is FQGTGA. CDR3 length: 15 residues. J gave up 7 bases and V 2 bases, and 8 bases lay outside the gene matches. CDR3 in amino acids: CASSLGAGGRNEQFF. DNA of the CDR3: TGTGCCAGCAGCTTAGGGGCTGGCGGGAGAAATGAGCAGTTCTTC.

CDR3: CASSFGALGAFF. CDR3 DNA: TGTGCCAGCAGCTTCGGGGCTCTGGGAGCTTTCTTT. The chain employs TRBV5-6 and TRBJ1-1, with D possibly being TRBD1 (5 bases). The germline gives CDR1 SGHDT, CDR2 YYEEEE. V was trimmed by 2 bases and J by 10 bases, leaving 12 bases between them. CDR3 length equals 12 residues.

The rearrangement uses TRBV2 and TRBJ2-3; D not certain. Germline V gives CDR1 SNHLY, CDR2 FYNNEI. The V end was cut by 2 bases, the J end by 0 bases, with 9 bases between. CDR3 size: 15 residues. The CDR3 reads CASSEPGSSTDTQYF. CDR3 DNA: TGTGCCAGCAGTGAACCAGGCTCCAGCACAGATACGCAGTATTTT.

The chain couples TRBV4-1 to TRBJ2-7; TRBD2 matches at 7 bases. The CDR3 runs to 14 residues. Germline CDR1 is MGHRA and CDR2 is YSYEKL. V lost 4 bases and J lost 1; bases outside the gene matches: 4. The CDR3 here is CASSPLGGSYEQYF. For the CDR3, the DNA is TGCGCCAGCAGCCCCCTGGGAGGGTCCTACGAGCAGTACTTC.

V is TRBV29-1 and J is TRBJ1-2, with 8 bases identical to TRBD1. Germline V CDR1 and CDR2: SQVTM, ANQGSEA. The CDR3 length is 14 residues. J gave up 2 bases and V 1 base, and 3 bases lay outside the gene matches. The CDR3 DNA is TGCAGCGTTGAAGGGACAGGGAGAAACTATGGCTACACCTTC. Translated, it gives CSVEGTGRNYGYTF.

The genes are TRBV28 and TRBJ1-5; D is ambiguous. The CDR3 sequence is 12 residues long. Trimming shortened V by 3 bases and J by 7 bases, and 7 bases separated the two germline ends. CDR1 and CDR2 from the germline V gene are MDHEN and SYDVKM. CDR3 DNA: TGTGCCAGCAGTTTGGGAGGGCAGCCCCAGCATTTT. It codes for CASSLGGQPQHF.

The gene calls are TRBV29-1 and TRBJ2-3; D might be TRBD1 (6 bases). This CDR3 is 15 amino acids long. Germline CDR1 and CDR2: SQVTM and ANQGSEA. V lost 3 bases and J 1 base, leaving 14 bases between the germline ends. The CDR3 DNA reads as TGCAGCGTTGATGGGCCAGGGGTGGGCACAGATACGCAGTATTTT. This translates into CSVDGPGVGTDTQYF.

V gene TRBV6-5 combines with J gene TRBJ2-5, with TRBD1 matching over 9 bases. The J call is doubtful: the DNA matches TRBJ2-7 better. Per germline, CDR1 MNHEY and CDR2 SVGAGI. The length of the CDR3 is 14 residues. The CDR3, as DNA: TGTGCCAGCAGTTACGGGACAGGGCCTCTCGAGCAGTACTTC. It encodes CASSYGTGPLEQYF.

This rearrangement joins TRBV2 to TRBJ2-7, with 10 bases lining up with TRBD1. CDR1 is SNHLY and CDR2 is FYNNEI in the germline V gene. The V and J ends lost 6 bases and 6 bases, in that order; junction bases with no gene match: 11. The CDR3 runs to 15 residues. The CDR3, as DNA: TGTGCCAGCAGAACGGAGGGACAGGGGCGAAGCGAGCAGTACTTC. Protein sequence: CASRTEGQGRSEQYF.

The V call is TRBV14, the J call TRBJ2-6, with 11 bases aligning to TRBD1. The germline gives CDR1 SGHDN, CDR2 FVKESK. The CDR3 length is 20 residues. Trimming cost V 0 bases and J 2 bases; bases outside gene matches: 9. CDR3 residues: CASSQDPGQGAPAGANVLTF. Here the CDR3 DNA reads TGTGCCAGCAGCCAAGATCCAGGACAGGGGGCCCCTGCTGGGGCCAACGTCCTGACTTTC. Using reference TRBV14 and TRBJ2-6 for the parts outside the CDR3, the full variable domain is EAGVTQFPSHSVIEKGQTVTLRCDPISGHDNLYWYRRVMGKEIKFLLHFVKESKQDESGMPNNRFLAERTGGTYSTLKVQPAELEDSGVYFCASSQDPGQGAPAGANVLTFGAGSRLTVL.

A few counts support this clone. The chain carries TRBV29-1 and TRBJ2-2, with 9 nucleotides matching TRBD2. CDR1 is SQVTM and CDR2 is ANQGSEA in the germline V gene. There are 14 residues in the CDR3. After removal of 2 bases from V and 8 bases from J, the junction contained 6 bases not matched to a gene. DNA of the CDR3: TGCAGCGTTGAAATCGTTAGCGGGAGAGGGGAGCTGTTTTTT. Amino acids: CSVEIVSGRGELFF.

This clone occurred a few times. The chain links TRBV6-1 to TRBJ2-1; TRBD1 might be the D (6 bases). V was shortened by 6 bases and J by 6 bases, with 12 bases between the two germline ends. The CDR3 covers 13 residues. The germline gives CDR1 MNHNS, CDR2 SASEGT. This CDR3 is CASSLWTVNEQFF. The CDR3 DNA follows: TGTGCCAGCAGCCTTTGGACAGTCAATGAGCAGTTCTTC.

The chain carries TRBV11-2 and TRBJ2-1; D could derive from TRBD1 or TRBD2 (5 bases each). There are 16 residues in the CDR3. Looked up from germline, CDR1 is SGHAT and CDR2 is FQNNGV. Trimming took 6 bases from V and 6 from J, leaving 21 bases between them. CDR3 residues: CASRIPTEGRRNEQFF. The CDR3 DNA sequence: TGTGCCAGCAGGATCCCGACCGAGGGGCGTCGCAATGAGCAGTTCTTC. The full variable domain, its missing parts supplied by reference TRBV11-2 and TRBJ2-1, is EAGVAQSPRYKIIEKRQSVAFWCNPISGHATLYWYQQILGQGPKLLIQFQNNGVVDDSQLPKDRFSAERLKGVDSTLKIQPAKLEDSAVYLCASRIPTEGRRNEQFFGPGTRLTVL.

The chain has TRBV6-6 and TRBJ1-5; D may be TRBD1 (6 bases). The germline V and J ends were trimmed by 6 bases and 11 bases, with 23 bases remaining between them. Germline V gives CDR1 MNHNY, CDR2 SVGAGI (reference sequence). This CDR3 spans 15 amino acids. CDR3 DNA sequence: TGTGCCAGCAGCCCTCCACAGGGCATTGAATCAGCCCAGCATTTT. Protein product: CASSPPQGIESAQHF.

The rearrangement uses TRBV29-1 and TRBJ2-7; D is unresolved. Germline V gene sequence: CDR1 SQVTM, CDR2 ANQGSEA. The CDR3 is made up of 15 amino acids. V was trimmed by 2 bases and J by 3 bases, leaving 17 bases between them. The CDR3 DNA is TGCAGCGTTGAATGGGTGGGGAAGAGAGGCTACGAGCAGTACTTC. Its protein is CSVEWVGKRGYEQYF.

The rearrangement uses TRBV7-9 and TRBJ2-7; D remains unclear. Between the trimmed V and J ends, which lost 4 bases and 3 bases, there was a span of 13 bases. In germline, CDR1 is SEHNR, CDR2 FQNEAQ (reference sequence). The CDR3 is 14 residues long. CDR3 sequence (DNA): TGTGCCAGCAGCTCTCCAAACCCATTCTACGAGCAGTACTTC. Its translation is CASSSPNPFYEQYF.

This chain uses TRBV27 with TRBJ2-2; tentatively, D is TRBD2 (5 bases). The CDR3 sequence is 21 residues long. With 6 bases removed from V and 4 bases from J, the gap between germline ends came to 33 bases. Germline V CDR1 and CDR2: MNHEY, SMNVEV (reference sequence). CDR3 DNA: TGTGCCAGCAGCCCCCCTGAGGGCCAAGCGGCTCCCTACCGAGCCACCGGGGAGCTGTTTTTT. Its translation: CASSPPEGQAAPYRATGELFF.